This TCR beta chain came from a study of blood T cells in healthy people across ages. Overall study results and limits: Strongly correlated with naive T cell percentage was TCR beta diversity.

Comments on this clonotype: Its antigen is currently unknown.

J was trimmed by 0 bases and V by 4 bases; bases with no gene match: 8. The CDR3 contains 16 residues. Germline CDR1 is SGHKS and CDR2 is YYEKEE (reference sequence). The authors ran a second PCR of about 7 to 12 cycles using a sample-barcoded 5' primer and a J-beta primer mix. Every sample returned 3 million or more CDR3-containing paired-end reads. TCRdb fed the 5' RACE reads into MiXCR, producing one record per CDR3 protein. The sample holds approximately 2,000,000 distinct CDR3 sequences, around 42% seen once. This clonotype originated in a human donor in good health. The chain combines TRBV5-5 with TRBJ2-3, with 7 bases lining up with TRBD1. The source material was blood. The CDR3 here is CASSRQGSGSTDTQYF. In DNA form, the CDR3 reads TGTGCCAGCAGCCGACAGGGTTCGGGTAGCACAGATACGCAGTATTTT.